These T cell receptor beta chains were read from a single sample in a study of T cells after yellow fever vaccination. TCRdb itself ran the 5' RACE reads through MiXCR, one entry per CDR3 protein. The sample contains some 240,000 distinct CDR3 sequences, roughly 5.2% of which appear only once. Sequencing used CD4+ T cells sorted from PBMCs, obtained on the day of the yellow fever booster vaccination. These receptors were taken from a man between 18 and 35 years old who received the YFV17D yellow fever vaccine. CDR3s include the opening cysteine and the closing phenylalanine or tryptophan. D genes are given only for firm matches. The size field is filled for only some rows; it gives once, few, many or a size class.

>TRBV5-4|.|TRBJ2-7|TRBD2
CASSLAGGGVSYEQYF
TGTGCCAGCAGCTTGGCGGGCGGGGGTGTTTCCTACGAGCAGTACTTC
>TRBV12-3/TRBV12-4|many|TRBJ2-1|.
CASTPYNEQFF
TGTGCCAGCACCCCCTACAATGAGCAGTTCTTC
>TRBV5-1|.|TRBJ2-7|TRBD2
CASSLLGLVGYEQYF
TGCGCCAGCAGCCTCCTGGGACTAGTCGGCTACGAGCAGTACTTC
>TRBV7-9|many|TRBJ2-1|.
CASSPVNEQFF
TGTGCCAGCAGCCCGGTCAATGAGCAGTTCTTC
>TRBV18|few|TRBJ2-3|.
CASSPSTAPGDTQYF
TGTGCCAGCTCACCCTCTACGGCCCCGGGAGATACGCAGTATTTT
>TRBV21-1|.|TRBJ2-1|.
CASPILAGGRNEQFF
TGTGCCAGCCCTATCCTAGCGGGGGGGCGGAATGAGCAGTTCTTC
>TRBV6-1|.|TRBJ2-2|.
CASSVLTGNTGELFF
TGTGCCAGCAGTGTTCTGACAGGGAACACCGGGGAGCTGTTTTTT
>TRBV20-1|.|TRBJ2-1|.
CSRGKEYNEQFF
TGCAGCCGGGGGAAAGAGTACAATGAGCAGTTCTTC
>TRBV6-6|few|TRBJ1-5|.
CASSYARQPQHF
TGTGCCAGCAGTTACGCCCGCCAGCCCCAGCATTTT
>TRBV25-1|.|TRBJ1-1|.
CASRGEGVRSGTEAFF
TGTGCCAGCAGGGGGGAAGGGGTTAGGTCAGGAACTGAAGCTTTCTTT
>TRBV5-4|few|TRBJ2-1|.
CASRREVQDLGEQFF
TGTGCCAGCAGGAGAGAGGTGCAGGACCTCGGTGAGCAGTTCTTC
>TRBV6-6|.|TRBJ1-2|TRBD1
CASSDRANYGYTF
TGTGCCAGCAGTGACAGGGCTAACTATGGCTACACCTTC
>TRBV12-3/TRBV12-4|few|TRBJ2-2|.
CASKRRAGELFF
TGTGCCAGCAAACGTAGGGCCGGGGAGCTGTTTTTT
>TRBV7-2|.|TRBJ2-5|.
CASSFQGRQETQYF
TGTGCCAGCAGCTTTCAGGGACGGCAAGAGACCCAGTACTTC
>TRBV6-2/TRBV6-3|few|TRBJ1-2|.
CASRRDLNYGYTF
TGTGCCAGCCGCCGGGACCTTAACTATGGCTACACCTTC
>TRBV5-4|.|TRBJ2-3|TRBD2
CASRPLAGNTDTQYF
TGTGCCAGCAGACCACTAGCGGGGAACACAGATACGCAGTATTTT
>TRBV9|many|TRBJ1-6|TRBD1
CASSVAPGGGSPLHF
TGTGCCAGCAGCGTAGCACCAGGGGGCGGTTCACCCCTCCACTTT
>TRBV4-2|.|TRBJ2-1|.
CASSQEGMARALQNEQFF
TGTGCCAGCAGCCAAGAGGGAATGGCGAGGGCGTTACAAAATGAGCAGTTCTTC
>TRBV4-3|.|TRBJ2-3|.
CASSQVGSDTQYF
TGCGCCAGCAGCCAAGTCGGGTCAGATACGCAGTATTTT
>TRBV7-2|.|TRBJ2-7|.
CASSSQNLKQYF
TGTGCCAGCAGCTCACAGAATCTAAAGCAGTACTTC
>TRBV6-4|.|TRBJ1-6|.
CASSVRQGNSPLHF
TGTGCCAGCAGTGTTCGGCAGGGTAATTCACCCCTCCACTTT
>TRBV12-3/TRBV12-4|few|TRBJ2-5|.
CASSPGQLQETQYF
TGTGCCAGCAGTCCTGGACAGCTTCAAGAGACCCAGTACTTC
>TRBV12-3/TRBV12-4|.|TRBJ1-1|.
CASSLRGTGEAFF
TGTGCCAGCAGTTTACGGGGTACGGGTGAAGCTTTCTTT
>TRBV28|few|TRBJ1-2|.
CASRDDRQWGYTF
TGTGCCAGCAGAGATGACAGGCAATGGGGCTACACCTTC
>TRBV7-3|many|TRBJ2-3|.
CASSLTQDYTQYF
TGTGCCAGCAGCTTAACTCAAGATTATACGCAGTATTTT
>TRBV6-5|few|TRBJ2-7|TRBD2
CASSNSLAGGHYEQYF
TGTGCCAGCAGTAACTCCCTAGCGGGGGGGCACTACGAGCAGTACTTC
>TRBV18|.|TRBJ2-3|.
CASSSGTPGTDTQYF
TGTGCCAGCTCATCCGGGACTCCCGGCACAGATACGCAGTATTTT
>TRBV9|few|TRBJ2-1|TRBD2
CASSPRGSGPYNEQFF
TGTGCCAGCAGCCCCCGGGGTAGCGGGCCTTACAATGAGCAGTTCTTC
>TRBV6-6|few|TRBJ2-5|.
CASSSYRETQYF
TGTGCCAGCAGTTCGTACCGGGAGACCCAGTACTTC
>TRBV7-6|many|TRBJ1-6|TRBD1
CASSLGPQGDRNSPLHF
TGTGCCAGCAGCTTAGGTCCCCAGGGGGACCGTAATTCACCCCTCCACTTT
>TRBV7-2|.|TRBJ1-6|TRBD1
CASSSRDRAFYYNSPLHF
TGTGCCAGCAGCTCGAGGGACAGGGCCTTCTACTATAATTCACCCCTCCACTTT
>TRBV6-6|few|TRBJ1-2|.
CASSYSPGYGYTF
TGTGCCAGCAGTTACTCTCCAGGCTATGGCTACACCTTC
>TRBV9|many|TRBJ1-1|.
CASSPSSLGTEAFF
TGTGCCAGCAGCCCCTCTTCCTTGGGGACTGAAGCTTTCTTT
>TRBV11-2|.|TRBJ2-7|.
CASSLGAAAYGQYF
TGTGCCAGCAGCTTAGGGGCCGCGGCCTACGGGCAGTACTTC
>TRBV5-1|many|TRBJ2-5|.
CASSLVTAGGTQYF
TGCGCCAGCAGCTTGGTAACTGCTGGGGGGACCCAGTACTTC
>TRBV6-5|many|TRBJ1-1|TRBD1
CASNDRAGAEAFF
TGTGCCAGCAATGACAGGGCCGGGGCTGAAGCTTTCTTT
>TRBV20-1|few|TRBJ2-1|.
CSARPGGPVGEQFF
TGCAGTGCTAGACCCGGGGGGCCGGTCGGTGAGCAGTTCTTC
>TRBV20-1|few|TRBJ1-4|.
CSARVPGNEKLFF
TGCAGTGCTAGAGTCCCAGGGAATGAAAAACTGTTTTTT
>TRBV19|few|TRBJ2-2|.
CASSMKGGSTGELFF
TGTGCCAGTAGTATGAAGGGGGGATCGACCGGGGAGCTGTTTTTT
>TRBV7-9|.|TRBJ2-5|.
CASSLSQTQQTQYF
TGTGCCAGCAGCTTGTCCCAGACCCAGCAGACCCAGTACTTC